The 28 T cell receptor beta chains in this list originate from one sample, sequenced in a study of blood T cell repertoires in COVID-19. Method: immunoSEQ multiplex PCR; TCRdb's copy keeps in-frame clones and lacks some. The repertoire holds some 120,000 clones, roughly four fifths seen once, with roughly 4% in the top ten. The sample taken for sequencing was peripheral blood. These receptors were obtained from a woman between 50 and 59 years old with acute or convalescent COVID-19.

The CDR3 coding sequence is TGTGCCAGCGGACAGGGGGCGGCTGAAGCTTTCTTT. Amino acids: CASGQGAAEAFF. J is TRBJ1-1 and V is TRBV13; 11 bases fit TRBD1. V gave up 8 bases and J gave up 6 bases; unmatched junction bases: 2. This CDR3 is built from 12 residues. Germline CDR1 is PRHDT and CDR2 is FYEKMQ (reference sequence). The variable domain in full, completed from reference TRBV13 and TRBJ1-1, reads AAGVIQSPRHLIKEKRETATLKCYPIPRHDTVYWYQQGPGQDPQFLISFYEKMQSDKGSIPDRFSAQQFSDYHSELNMSSLELGDSALYFCASGQGAAEAFFGQGTRLTVV.

The chain links TRBV25-1 to TRBJ2-7; D may be TRBD2 (6 bases). The CDR3 consists of 14 residues. Trimming took off 5 bases at V and 3 bases at J, with 14 bases between the two ends. Germline CDR1 reads MGHDK; CDR2 reads SYGVNS. The CDR3 DNA sequence: TGTGCCAGCAGTCCAGACGGGGGAGTCTACGAGCAGTACTTC. This codes for CASSPDGGVYEQYF.

This sequence joins TRBV9 and TRBJ2-1; 11 nucleotides align to TRBD2. V trimming: 2 bases; J trimming: 5 bases; junction bases outside the gene matches: 3. Germline CDR1 SGDLS, CDR2 YYNGEE. The CDR3 totals 15 residues. The DNA of the CDR3 is TGTGCCAGCAGCGTCACTAGCGGGAGCCACAATGAGCAGTTCTTC. The encoded protein is CASSVTSGSHNEQFF. Full variable domain (remainder filled in from reference TRBV9 and TRBJ2-1): DSGVTQTPKHLITATGQRVTLRCSPRSGDLSVYWYQQSLDQGLQFLIQYYNGEERAKGNILERFSAQQFPDLHSELNLSSLELGDSALYFCASSVTSGSHNEQFFGPGTRLTVL.

The chain has TRBV15 and TRBJ2-5; D perhaps matches TRBD1 (5 bases). This CDR3 contains 14 residues. Germline CDR1 reads LNHNV; CDR2 reads YYDKDF (reference sequence). V was trimmed by 5 bases and J by 5 bases, leaving 15 bases between them. The chain's CDR3 is CATSPQGLRETQYF. CDR3 bases: TGTGCCACCAGCCCTCAGGGTTTGAGGGAGACCCAGTACTTC. Complete variable domain (other parts from reference TRBV15 and TRBJ2-5): DAMVIQNPRYQVTQFGKPVTLSCSQTLNHNVMYWYQQKSSQAPKLLFHYYDKDFNNEADTPDNFQSRRPNTSFCFLDIRSPGLGDTAMYLCATSPQGLRETQYFGPGTRLLVL.

The V call is TRBV5-1, the J call TRBJ1-6; D is uncertain. CDR1 and CDR2 (germline): SGHRS, YFSETQ. Trimming took off 0 bases at V and 10 bases at J, with 11 bases between the two ends. The CDR3 has 14 residues. In DNA, the CDR3 is TGCGCCAGCAGCTTGGGGGCTCAGAGCTCACCCCTCCACTTT. Amino acids: CASSLGAQSSPLHF.

The chain links TRBV27 to TRBJ2-3; perhaps TRBD1 as D (7 bases). The CDR3 is made up of 16 amino acids. Germline V gene data show CDR1 as MNHEY and CDR2 as SMNVEV (reference sequence). The V gene lost 5 bases and the J gene lost 5 bases, with 20 bases spanning the gap. The CDR3 DNA sequence: TGTGCCAGCAGTCCAGTCAGCGCGGGACAGAGAGATACGCAGTATTTT. This gives the protein CASSPVSAGQRDTQYF.

This clone was recorded a few times. This rearrangement joins TRBV2 to TRBJ1-2; unclear D gene. Between the trimmed V and J ends, which lost 4 bases and 8 bases, there was a span of 11 bases. Per the germline V gene, CDR1 is SNHLY and CDR2 is FYNNEI. The CDR3 loop spans 12 amino acids. The CDR3 sequence: CASSVQVGGYTF. CDR3 DNA: TGTGCCAGCAGTGTTCAGGTTGGCGGCTACACCTTC. Based on the CDR3 plus reference TRBV2 and TRBJ1-2, the full variable domain is EPEVTQTPSHQVTQMGQEVILRCVPISNHLYFYWYRQILGQKVEFLVSFYNNEISEKSEIFDDQFSVERPDGSNFTLKIRSTKLEDSAMYFCASSVQVGGYTFGSGTRLTVV.

V gene TRBV4-2 combines with J gene TRBJ2-1; 9 bases fit TRBD2. The length of the CDR3 is 13 residues. The V gene end was trimmed by 1 base and the J gene end by 10 bases; junction bases not matched to a gene: 2. CDR1 is LGHNA, CDR2 YNFKEQ, per germline. CDR3 bases: TGTGCCAGCAGCCAAGCCCTAGCGGGGGAGCAGTTCTTC. Translated, it gives CASSQALAGEQFF.

The chain has TRBV3-1 (or the pseudogene TRBV3-2) and TRBJ2-5; 7 nucleotides align to TRBD1. Germline trimming cut 0 bases from V and 1 base from J; bases unmatched to any gene: 2. Germline CDR1 is LGHDT and CDR2 is YNNKEL (reference sequence). This CDR3 contains 15 residues. For the CDR3, the DNA is TGTGCCAGCAGCCAAGAACGGGACAGCCAAGAGACCCAGTACTTC. As protein: CASSQERDSQETQYF.

This chain uses TRBV18 with TRBJ2-7; D uncertain. Trimming took 2 bases from V and 3 from J, leaving 11 bases between them. This CDR3 is built from 14 residues. Per germline, CDR1 KGHSH and CDR2 LQKENI. The CDR3 DNA reads TGTGCCAGCTCACCAACAACCCACAACTACGAGCAGTACTTC. Amino acid sequence: CASSPTTHNYEQYF.

The chain recombines TRBV7-9 with TRBJ2-7; 11 nucleotides match TRBD1. There are 11 residues in the CDR3. Germline V gives CDR1 SEHNR, CDR2 FQNEAQ (reference sequence). V was clipped by 4 bases and J by 13 bases; unmatched bases: 3. As DNA, the CDR3 is TGTGCCAGCAGCTCCGGGACAGGGGGATACTTC. Translating it yields CASSSGTGGYF.

V gene TRBV19 combines with J gene TRBJ1-4; D uncertain. V gave up 7 bases and J gave up 7 bases, with 19 bases separating them. The germline CDR1 and CDR2 sequences are LNHDA and SQIVND (reference sequence). The CDR3 has 15 amino acids. The CDR3 spells CASTGRESAGEKLFF. CDR3 DNA: TGTGCCAGTACCGGGCGGGAATCAGCGGGTGAAAAACTGTTTTTT.

The chain has TRBV2 and TRBJ2-2, with D perhaps TRBD2 (6 bases). The germline V and J ends were trimmed by 6 bases and 1 base, with 12 bases remaining between them. Germline V gene lookup returns CDR1 SNHLY and CDR2 FYNNEI. The CDR3 is made up of 15 amino acids. CDR3 amino acids: CASRLDGGNTGELFF. The CDR3 DNA follows: TGTGCCAGCAGGCTGGACGGGGGGAACACCGGGGAGCTGTTTTTT. Filled out from reference TRBV2 and TRBJ2-2, the complete variable domain reads EPEVTQTPSHQVTQMGQEVILRCVPISNHLYFYWYRQILGQKVEFLVSFYNNEISEKSEIFDDQFSVERPDGSNFTLKIRSTKLEDSAMYFCASRLDGGNTGELFFGEGSRLTVL.

With respect to this clone: One end of the junction varies from germline; a read error may be responsible. V usage is TRBV2 and J usage is TRBJ2-1; TRBD1 agrees at 7 bases. Germline CDR1 is SNHLY and CDR2 is FYNNEI. The CDR3 consists of 13 residues. The CDR3 is CACSEGAYGEQFF. The CDR3 DNA reads as TGTGCCTGCAGTGAGGGGGCGTATGGTGAGCAGTTCTTC.

The chain couples TRBV6-5 to TRBJ2-5; D gene uncertain. The CDR3 is 13 amino acids. Germline V gene data show CDR1 as MNHEY and CDR2 as SVGAGI. The germline V and J ends were trimmed by 6 bases and 2 bases, with 10 bases remaining between them. CDR3 region: CASRRNEQETQYF. The DNA for the CDR3 is TGTGCCAGCAGGCGGAACGAGCAAGAGACCCAGTACTTC.

This clone was detected once. CDR3 protein: CASSRARGPASTDTQYF. The CDR3 coding sequence is TGTGCCAGCAGTAGGGCCAGAGGGCCGGCTAGCACAGATACGCAGTATTTT. This chain links TRBV6-2 or TRBV6-3 with TRBJ2-3, with D possibly matching TRBD2 (5 bases). Per germline, CDR1 MNHEY and CDR2 SVGEGT. V lost 5 bases, J lost 0 bases, and 18 bases lay in between. This CDR3 comprises 17 residues.

CDR3 bases: TGTGCCAGCAGCCATTGGGACAGGGAGGGCGAGCAGTACTTC. Residues: CASSHWDREGEQYF. V and J are TRBV5-4 and TRBJ2-7; 9 bases are shared with TRBD1. The junction had 8 bases not matched to a gene; V was cut back by 4 bases and J by 6 bases. CDR3 length: 14 residues. CDR1 is SGHNT, CDR2 YYREEE, per germline (reference sequence).

In this sample, this clone turned up a few times. V and J are TRBV18 and TRBJ1-1, with D tentatively TRBD1 (5 bases). This CDR3 contains 16 residues. V lost 2 bases to trimming and J lost 0 bases, with 13 bases between them. Germline CDR1 reads KGHSH; CDR2 reads LQKENI. The CDR3 region has the DNA TGTGCCAGCTCACCAGGGGGGGTGAGGATGAACACTGAAGCTTTCTTT. Amino acids: CASSPGGVRMNTEAFF.

This chain links TRBV19 with TRBJ1-1, with no clear D. Germline assignment: CDR1 LNHDA and CDR2 SQIVND (reference sequence). V lost 4 bases and J lost 6, with 15 bases in between. This CDR3 has 14 residues. Here the CDR3 DNA reads TGTGCCAGTAGTAAATCGGGAAAAAACGCTGAAGCTTTCTTT. Translation: CASSKSGKNAEAFF.

This clone was counted a single time. The V gene is TRBV28, the J gene TRBJ2-5, with unresolved D. Germline V gives CDR1 MDHEN, CDR2 SYDVKM. There are 15 residues in the CDR3. Trimming removed 7 bases from V and 1 base from J, with 16 bases in between. The DNA for the CDR3 is TGTGCCAGCAAGGATTCGGCGGATATCCAAGAGACCCAGTACTTC. This codes for CASKDSADIQETQYF.

The chain links TRBV5-6 to TRBJ2-7, with a tentative D call TRBD2 (7 bases). V was trimmed by 4 bases and J by 3 bases, leaving 17 bases between them. The CDR3 totals 15 residues. Per germline, CDR1 SGHDT and CDR2 YYEEEE. CDR3 coding DNA: TGTGCCAGCAGCCTGGGGGGGCGCCTCGACTACGAGCAGTACTTC. Translation: CASSLGGRLDYEQYF.

V and J are TRBV7-6 and TRBJ1-2, with TRBD1 identical over 11 bases. The trim removed 1 base at V and 5 bases at J, leaving 3 bases unmatched. The CDR3 covers 15 residues. The germline CDR1 and CDR2 sequences are SGHVS and FNYEAQ. The CDR3 loop is CASSLGTGGGYGYTF. The CDR3 DNA reads as TGTGCCAGCAGCTTAGGGACAGGGGGCGGGTATGGCTACACCTTC.

The V gene is TRBV7-9, the J gene TRBJ2-1; no clear D gene. V was clipped by 1 base and J by 4 bases, with 8 bases between them. Per the germline V gene, CDR1 is SEHNR and CDR2 is FQNEAQ (reference sequence). This CDR3 has 14 amino acids. Written as DNA, the CDR3 is TGTGCCAGCAGCTTAGAGCGTTGGTACAATGAGCAGTTCTTC. This encodes CASSLERWYNEQFF.

The chain employs TRBV2 and TRBJ2-1; 8 nucleotides match TRBD2. CDR3 length: 14 residues. After removal of 4 bases from V and 3 bases from J, the junction contained 2 bases not matched to a gene. Looked up from germline, CDR1 is SNHLY and CDR2 is FYNNEI. CDR3 in DNA: TGTGCCAGCAGTGGGACTAGCTACTACAATGAGCAGTTCTTC. It yields the protein CASSGTSYYNEQFF.

The rearrangement uses TRBV27 and TRBJ2-3, with a weak D call TRBD2 (6 bases). The CDR3 extends over 16 amino acids. Trimming stripped 5 bases from V and 6 bases from J, with 21 bases between. Germline CDR1 and CDR2: MNHEY and SMNVEV (reference sequence). DNA of the CDR3: TGTGCCAGCAGTCCCAAGTTGCGGGATGGGTCTGATACGCAGTATTTT. This encodes CASSPKLRDGSDTQYF.

This chain joins TRBV9 and TRBJ2-7, with D possibly matching TRBD1 (6 bases). This CDR3 region has 14 residues. Germline V gives CDR1 SGDLS, CDR2 YYNGEE. V gave up 4 bases and J gave up 2 bases, with 13 bases separating them. In DNA form, the CDR3 reads TGTGCCAGCAGCCCGGCAGGGGAGACCTACGAGCAGTACTTC. This gives the protein CASSPAGETYEQYF.

The chain is built from TRBV7-3 and TRBJ2-2; D unclear. Germline V lookup: CDR1 SGHTA, CDR2 FQGTGA. The CDR3 totals 13 residues. V gave up 5 bases and J gave up 1 base, with 5 bases separating them. In DNA, the CDR3 is TGTGCCAGCAGCCACAAGAACACCGGGGAGCTGTTTTTT. Its protein product is CASSHKNTGELFF.

This chain connects TRBV12-5 to TRBJ2-5; 7 bases agree with TRBD1. Per the germline V gene, CDR1 is LGHNT and CDR2 is FRNRAP. The J segment lost 5 bases and the V segment lost 5 bases, leaving 8 bases of the junction unmatched. This CDR3 is 14 amino acids long. The CDR3 DNA is TGTGCTAGTGGTGACCGACAGGGCCGGGAGACCCAGTACTTC. It is translated as CASGDRQGRETQYF.